Detailed here is one T cell receptor (beta chain). Its specificity is not known. The record originates from a study of cytomegalovirus exposure and HLA in healthy donors. Study as a whole: In terms of ancestry, the Caucasian-associated cluster contained roughly 80% of the 398 genotyped donors.

CDR3 length: 15 residues. V was clipped by 4 bases and J by 5 bases; unmatched bases: 5. CDR1 is SGHTA and CDR2 is FQGNSA in the germline V gene. Overall study findings and caveats: Follow-up analysis later connected one missense variant in DCLRE1C with trimming of TCR beta V- and J-genes.

Primers: 60 Vbeta forward and 13 Jbeta reverse. Produced via immunoSEQ multiplex PCR; TCRdb's table is partial and in-frame only. Altogether about 120,000 clones are present, more than 60% being singletons, with the ten largest covering less than 3%. Donors likely had unrecorded immune exposures despite being nominally healthy when sampled. This sequence originates from a woman in her thirties or forties in good health and CMV-seropositive. Material: PBMCs. The rearrangement links TRBV7-2 to TRBJ2-2, with 9 bases lining up with TRBD1. CDR3 region: CASSYRGRKTGELFF. CDR3 DNA: TGTGCCAGCAGCTACAGGGGGCGAAAGACCGGGGAGCTGTTTTTT.